A single sample gave rise to the 2 T cell receptor beta chains below, sequenced in a study of T cells in Graves' hyperthyroidism and ophthalmopathy. The source material, RNA transcripts, was used to amplify TCR beta CDR3 regions. HTBI primers drove first-round RT-PCR of the TCR CDR3. TCRdb fed the multiplex PCR reads into MiXCR, producing one record per CDR3 protein. The top ten clones hold 20% of a sample with under 450,000 distinct CDR3 sequences, around an eighth of them seen once. The source material was blood. The receptors were sampled from a man aged 30 to 45 with Graves' hyperthyroidism that later progressed to Graves' ophthalmopathy.

This clonotype showed up many times. This chain links TRBV6-1 with TRBJ2-1; 9 nucleotides line up with TRBD1. The V gene's germline CDR1 is MNHNS and CDR2 SASEGT. The CDR3 sequence is 15 residues long. V trimming: 6 bases; J trimming: 5 bases; junction bases outside the gene matches: 8. The CDR3 is CASSTDRGWNNEQFF. The CDR3 DNA is TGTGCCAGCAGCACAGACAGGGGGTGGAACAATGAGCAGTTCTTC.

This clonotype appeared many times. CDR3 sequence: CASSFGQGTYEQYF. The CDR3 DNA reads as TGTGCCAGCAGCTTCGGACAGGGAACCTACGAGCAGTACTTC. The chain has TRBV9 and TRBJ2-7, with TRBD1 matching 8 bases. With 4 bases clipped from V and 2 bases from J, the junction kept 5 bases outside the gene matches. The CDR3 runs 14 residues. Germline V gene sequence: CDR1 SGDLS, CDR2 YYNGEE.